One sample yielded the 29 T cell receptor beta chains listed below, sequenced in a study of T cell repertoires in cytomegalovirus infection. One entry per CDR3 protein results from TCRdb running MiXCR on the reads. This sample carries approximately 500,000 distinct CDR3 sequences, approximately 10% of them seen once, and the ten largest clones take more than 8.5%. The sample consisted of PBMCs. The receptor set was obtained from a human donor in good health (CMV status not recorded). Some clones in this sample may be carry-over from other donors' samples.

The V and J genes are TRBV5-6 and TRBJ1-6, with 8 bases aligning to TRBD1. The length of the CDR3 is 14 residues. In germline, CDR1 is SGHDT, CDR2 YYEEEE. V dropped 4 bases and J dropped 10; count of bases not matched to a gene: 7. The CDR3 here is CASSPGQGRSPLHF. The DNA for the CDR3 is TGTGCCAGCAGCCCCGGACAGGGAAGATCACCCCTCCACTTT.

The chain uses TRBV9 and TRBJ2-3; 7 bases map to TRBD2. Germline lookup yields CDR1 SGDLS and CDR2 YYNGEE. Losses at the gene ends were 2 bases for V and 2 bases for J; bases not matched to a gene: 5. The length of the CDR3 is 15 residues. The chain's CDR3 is CASSVLAATTDTQYF. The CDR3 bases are TGTGCCAGCAGCGTCCTAGCGGCCACCACAGATACGCAGTATTTT.

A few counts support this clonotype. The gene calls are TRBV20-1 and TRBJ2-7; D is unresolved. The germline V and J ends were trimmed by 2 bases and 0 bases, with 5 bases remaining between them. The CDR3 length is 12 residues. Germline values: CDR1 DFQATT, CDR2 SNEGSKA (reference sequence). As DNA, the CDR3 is TGCAGTGCTAGAAAAATCTCCTACGAGCAGTACTTC. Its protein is CSARKISYEQYF.

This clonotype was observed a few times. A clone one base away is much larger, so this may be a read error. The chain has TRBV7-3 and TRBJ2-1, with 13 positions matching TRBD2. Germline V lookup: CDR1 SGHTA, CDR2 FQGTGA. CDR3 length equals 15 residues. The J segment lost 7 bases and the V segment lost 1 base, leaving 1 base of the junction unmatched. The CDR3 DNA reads TGTGCCAGCAGCTTAAGGACTAGCGGGAGTAATGAGCAGTTCTTC. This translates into CASSLRTSGSNEQFF.

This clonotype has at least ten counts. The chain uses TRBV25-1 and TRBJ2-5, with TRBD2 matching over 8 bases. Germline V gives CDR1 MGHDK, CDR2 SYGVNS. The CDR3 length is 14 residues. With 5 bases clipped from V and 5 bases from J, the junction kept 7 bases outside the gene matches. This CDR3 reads CASSLLPGGETQYF. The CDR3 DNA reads TGTGCCAGCAGTCTACTCCCGGGGGGGGAGACCCAGTACTTC.

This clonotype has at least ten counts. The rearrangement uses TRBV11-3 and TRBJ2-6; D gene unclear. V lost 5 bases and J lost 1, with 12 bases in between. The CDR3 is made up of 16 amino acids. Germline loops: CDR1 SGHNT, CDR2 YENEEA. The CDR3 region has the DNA TGTGCCAGCAGCCCTGGACGGTCGTCTGGGGCCAACGTCCTGACTTTC. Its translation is CASSPGRSSGANVLTF.

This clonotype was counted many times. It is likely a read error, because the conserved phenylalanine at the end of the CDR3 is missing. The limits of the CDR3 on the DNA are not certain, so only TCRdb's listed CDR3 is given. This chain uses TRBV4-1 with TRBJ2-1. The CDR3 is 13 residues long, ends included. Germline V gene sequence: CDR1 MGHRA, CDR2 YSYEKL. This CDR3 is CASSQELKDRLSI.

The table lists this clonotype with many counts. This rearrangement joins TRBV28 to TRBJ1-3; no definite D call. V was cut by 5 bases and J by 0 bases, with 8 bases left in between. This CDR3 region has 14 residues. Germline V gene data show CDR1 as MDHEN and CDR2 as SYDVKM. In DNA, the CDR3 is TGTGCCAGCAGTCCCTTAGGCTCTGGAAACACCATATATTTT. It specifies CASSPLGSGNTIYF.

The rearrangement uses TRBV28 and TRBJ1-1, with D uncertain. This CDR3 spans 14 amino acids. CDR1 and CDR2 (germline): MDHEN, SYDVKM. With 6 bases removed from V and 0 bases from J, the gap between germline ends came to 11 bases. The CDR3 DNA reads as TGTGCCAGCAGAATGAGTCCCATGAACACTGAAGCTTTCTTT. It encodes CASRMSPMNTEAFF.

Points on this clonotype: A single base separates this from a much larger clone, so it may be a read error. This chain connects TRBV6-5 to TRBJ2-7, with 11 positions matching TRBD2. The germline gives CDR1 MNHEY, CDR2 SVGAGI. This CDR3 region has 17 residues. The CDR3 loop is CASRPLAGGSSSDEQYF. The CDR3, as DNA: TGTGCCAGCAGACCGCTAGCGGGGGGCTCTAGCTCCGACGAGCAGTACTTC.

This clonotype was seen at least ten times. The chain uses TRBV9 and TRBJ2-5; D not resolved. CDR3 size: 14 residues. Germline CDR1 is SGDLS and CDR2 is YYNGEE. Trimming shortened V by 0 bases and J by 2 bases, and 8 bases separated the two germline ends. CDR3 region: CASSVADGQETQYF. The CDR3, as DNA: TGTGCCAGCAGCGTAGCAGATGGGCAAGAGACCCAGTACTTC. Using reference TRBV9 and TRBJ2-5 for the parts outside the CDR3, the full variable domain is DSGVTQTPKHLITATGQRVTLRCSPRSGDLSVYWYQQSLDQGLQFLIQYYNGEERAKGNILERFSAQQFPDLHSELNLSSLELGDSALYFCASSVADGQETQYFGPGTRLLVL.

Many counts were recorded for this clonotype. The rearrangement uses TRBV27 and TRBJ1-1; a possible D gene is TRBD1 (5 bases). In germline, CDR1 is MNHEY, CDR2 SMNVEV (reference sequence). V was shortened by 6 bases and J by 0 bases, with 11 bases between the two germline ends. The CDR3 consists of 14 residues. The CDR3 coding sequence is TGTGCCAGCAGAACAGGTTTGATGAACACTGAAGCTTTCTTT. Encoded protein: CASRTGLMNTEAFF.

The CDR3 nucleotides are TGTGCCAGCCTAGCCGACAGGGTTGGGGGCTACACCTTC. Protein product: CASLADRVGGYTF. This chain links TRBV28 with TRBJ1-2; 7 bases line up with TRBD1. Germline loops: CDR1 MDHEN, CDR2 SYDVKM. V shed 8 bases, J shed 8 bases, and the junction held 11 bases outside the gene matches. The CDR3 sequence is 13 residues long.

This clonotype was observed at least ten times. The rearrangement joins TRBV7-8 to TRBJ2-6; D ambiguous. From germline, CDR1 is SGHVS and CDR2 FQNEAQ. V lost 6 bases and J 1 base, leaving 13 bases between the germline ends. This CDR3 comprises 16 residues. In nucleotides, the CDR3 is TGTGCCAGCAGGGCACAACCTAAATCTGGGGCCAACGTCCTGACTTTC. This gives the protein CASRAQPKSGANVLTF.

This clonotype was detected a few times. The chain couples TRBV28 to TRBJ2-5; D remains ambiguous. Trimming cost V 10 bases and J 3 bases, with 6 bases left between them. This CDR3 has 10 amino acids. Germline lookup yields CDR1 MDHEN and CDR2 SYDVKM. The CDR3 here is CATREETQYF. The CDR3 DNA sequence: TGTGCCACCAGAGAAGAGACCCAGTACTTC.

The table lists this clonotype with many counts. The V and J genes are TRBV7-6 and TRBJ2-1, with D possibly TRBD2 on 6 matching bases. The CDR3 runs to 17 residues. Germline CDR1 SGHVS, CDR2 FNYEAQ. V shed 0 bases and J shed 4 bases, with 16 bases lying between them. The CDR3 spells CASSLAVRDPFYNEQFF. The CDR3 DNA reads TGTGCCAGCAGCTTAGCAGTGCGGGACCCGTTTTACAATGAGCAGTTCTTC.

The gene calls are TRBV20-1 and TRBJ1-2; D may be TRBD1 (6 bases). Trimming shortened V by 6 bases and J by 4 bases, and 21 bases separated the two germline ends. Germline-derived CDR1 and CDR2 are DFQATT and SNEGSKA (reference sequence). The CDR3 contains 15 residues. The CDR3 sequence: CSAYPTGPGSYGYTF. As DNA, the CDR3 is TGCAGTGCATACCCGACAGGCCCAGGAAGCTATGGCTACACCTTC.

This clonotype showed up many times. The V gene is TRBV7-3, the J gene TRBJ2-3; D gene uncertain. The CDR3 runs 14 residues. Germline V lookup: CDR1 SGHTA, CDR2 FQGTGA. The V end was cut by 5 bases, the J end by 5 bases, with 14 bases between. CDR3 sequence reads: CASSQGPQKDTQYF. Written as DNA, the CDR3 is TGTGCCAGCAGCCAAGGCCCCCAGAAAGATACGCAGTATTTT.

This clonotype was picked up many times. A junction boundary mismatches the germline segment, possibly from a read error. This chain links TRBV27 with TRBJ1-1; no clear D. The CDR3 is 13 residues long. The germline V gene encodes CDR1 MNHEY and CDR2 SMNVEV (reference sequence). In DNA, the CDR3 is TGTGCCAGCAGCTTATCGTTGAACACTGAAGCTTTCTTT. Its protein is CASSLSLNTEAFF.

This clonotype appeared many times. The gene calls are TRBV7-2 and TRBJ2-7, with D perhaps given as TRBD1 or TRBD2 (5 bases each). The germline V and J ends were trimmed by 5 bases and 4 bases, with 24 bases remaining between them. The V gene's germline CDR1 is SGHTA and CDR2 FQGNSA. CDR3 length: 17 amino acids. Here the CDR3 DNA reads TGTGCCAGCAGCCCCCCCCTCCGGGACCGCCCAATATACGAGCAGTACTTC. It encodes CASSPPLRDRPIYEQYF.

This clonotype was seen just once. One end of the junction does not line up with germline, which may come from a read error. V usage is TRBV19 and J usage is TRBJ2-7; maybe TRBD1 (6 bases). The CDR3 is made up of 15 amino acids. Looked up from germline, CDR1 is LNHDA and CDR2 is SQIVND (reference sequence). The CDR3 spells CATSSSLQGFYEQCF. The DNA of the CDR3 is TGTGCCACCAGCTCTTCATTACAGGGATTTTACGAGCAGTGCTTC.

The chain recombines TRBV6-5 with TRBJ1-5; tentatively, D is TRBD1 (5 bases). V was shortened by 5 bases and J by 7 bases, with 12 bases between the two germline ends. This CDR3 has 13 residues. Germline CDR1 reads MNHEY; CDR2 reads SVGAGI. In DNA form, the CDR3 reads TGTGCCAGCAGTCGAGGAGGGGCCCAGCCCCAGCATTTT. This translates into CASSRGGAQPQHF.

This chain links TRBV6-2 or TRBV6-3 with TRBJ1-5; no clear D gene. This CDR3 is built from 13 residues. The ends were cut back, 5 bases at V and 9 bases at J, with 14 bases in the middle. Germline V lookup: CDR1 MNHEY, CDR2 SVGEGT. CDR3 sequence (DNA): TGTGCCAGCAGTCCCTCACGCGCTGGGCCCCAGCATTTT. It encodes CASSPSRAGPQHF.

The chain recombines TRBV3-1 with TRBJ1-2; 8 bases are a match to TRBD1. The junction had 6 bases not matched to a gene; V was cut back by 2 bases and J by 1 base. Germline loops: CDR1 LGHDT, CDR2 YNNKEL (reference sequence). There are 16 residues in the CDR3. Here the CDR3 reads CASSQTGTGVNYGYTF. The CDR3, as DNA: TGTGCCAGCAGCCAAACCGGGACAGGAGTTAACTATGGCTACACCTTC.

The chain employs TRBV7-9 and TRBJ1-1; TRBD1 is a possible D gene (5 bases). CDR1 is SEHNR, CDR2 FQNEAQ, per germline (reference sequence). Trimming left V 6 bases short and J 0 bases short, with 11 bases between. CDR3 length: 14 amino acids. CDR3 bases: TGTGCCAGCAGGCCTGACAGTATGAACACTGAAGCTTTCTTT. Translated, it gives CASRPDSMNTEAFF. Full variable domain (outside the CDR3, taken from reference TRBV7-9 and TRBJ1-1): DTGVSQNPRHKITKRGQNVTFRCDPISEHNRLYWYRQTLGQGPEFLTYFQNEAQLEKSRLLSDRFSAERPKGSFSTLEIQRTEQGDSAMYLCASRPDSMNTEAFFGQGTRLTVV.

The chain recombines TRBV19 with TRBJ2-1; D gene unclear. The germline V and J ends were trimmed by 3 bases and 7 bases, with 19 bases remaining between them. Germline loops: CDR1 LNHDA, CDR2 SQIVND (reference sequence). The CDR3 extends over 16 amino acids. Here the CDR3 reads CASSINRVGLPNEQFF. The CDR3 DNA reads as TGTGCCAGTAGTATTAATCGTGTGGGTCTACCGAATGAGCAGTTCTTC.

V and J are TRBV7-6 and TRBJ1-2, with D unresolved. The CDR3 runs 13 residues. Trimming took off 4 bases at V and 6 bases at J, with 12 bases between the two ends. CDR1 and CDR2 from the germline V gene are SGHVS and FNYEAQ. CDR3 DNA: TGTGCCAGCAGCTCCCGAGCCCAGGATGGCTACACCTTC. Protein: CASSSRAQDGYTF. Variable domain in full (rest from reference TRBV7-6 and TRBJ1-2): GAGVSQSPRYKVTKRGQDVALRCDPISGHVSLYWYRQALGQGPEFLTYFNYEAQQDKSGLPNDRFSAERPEGSISTLTIQRTEQRDSAMYRCASSSRAQDGYTFGSGTRLTVV.

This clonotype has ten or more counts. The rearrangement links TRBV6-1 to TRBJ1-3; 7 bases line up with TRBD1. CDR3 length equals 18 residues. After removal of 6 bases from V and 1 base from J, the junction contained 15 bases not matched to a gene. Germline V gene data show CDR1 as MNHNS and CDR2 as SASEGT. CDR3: CASRKSGTELGSGNTIYF. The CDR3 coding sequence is TGTGCCAGCAGGAAGAGCGGGACAGAGCTCGGGTCTGGAAACACCATATATTTT.

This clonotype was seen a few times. DNA for the CDR3: TGCAGTGCTAGAAGGAGGGGTGTCTACAATGAGCAGTTCTTC. It specifies CSARRRGVYNEQFF. This sequence joins TRBV20-1 and TRBJ2-1; possible D gene TRBD2, 6 bases. In germline, CDR1 is DFQATT, CDR2 SNEGSKA (reference sequence). There are 14 residues in the CDR3. V dropped 2 bases and J dropped 3 bases, with 11 bases sitting between them.